The T cell receptor beta chain under discussion was sequenced for a study of blood T cell repertoires in COVID-19. Across the whole study: Material from acute and convalescent COVID-19 was sourced from the United States, Italy and Spain. Sources were T cells, B-cell-depleted T cells, or PBMCs; the material itself was cDNA or gDNA.

Germline CDR1 LNHDA, CDR2 SQIVND (reference sequence). V was shortened by 4 bases and J by 11 bases, with 22 bases between the two germline ends. This CDR3 is 15 amino acids long. As processed by the authors: How many nucleated cells were present was estimated from reference gene primer amplification. Produced via immunoSEQ multiplex PCR; TCRdb's table is partial and in-frame only. V and J calls plus clone size are reproduced from that table; the DNA served to infer D and trimming. The sample holds approximately 68,000 clones; 70% to 90% are singletons and the top ten take around 2.5%. Sequenced material: peripheral blood. This clonotype originated in a man in his 70s with active or convalescent COVID-19. The chain employs TRBV19 and TRBJ2-3; a possible D gene is TRBD1 (6 bases). In DNA, the CDR3 is TGTGCCAGTAGTACCTCAGGGGCGTCCGCTCAAGGGCAGTATTTT. As protein: CASSTSGASAQGQYF.